Given below is one T cell receptor (beta chain) in context. No antigen is known for it. Unique molecular identifiers featured in how the TCRbeta library was prepared. Each CDR3 protein gets one entry after TCRdb re-called the PCR reads with MiXCR. The data show fewer than 700,000 distinct CDR3 sequences, around 13% seen once. The data were taken from a study of T-cell reconstitution after alpha-beta-depleted transplantation in children. V was shortened by 6 bases and J by 3 bases, with 16 bases between the two germline ends. Germline CDR1 KGHSH, CDR2 LQKENI. This CDR3 spans 15 amino acids. General observations from the study: Several hundred graft clones that had expanded were reportedly the source of alpha-beta T cells about two months after transplant.

This chain connects TRBV18 to TRBJ2-3, with TRBD2 as a possible D gene (6 bases). The source material was PBMCs, mostly from graft donor cells, sampled 360 days after TCRalphabeta/CD19-depleted stem cell transplant. This TCR was sampled from a male patient younger than 18 who had a stem cell transplant for acute myeloid leukemia, so the T cells may come from the graft donor. CDR3 in amino acids: CASSLRRGGTDTQYF. For the CDR3, the DNA is TGTGCCAGCTCGCTTCGAAGGGGAGGAACAGATACGCAGTATTTT.